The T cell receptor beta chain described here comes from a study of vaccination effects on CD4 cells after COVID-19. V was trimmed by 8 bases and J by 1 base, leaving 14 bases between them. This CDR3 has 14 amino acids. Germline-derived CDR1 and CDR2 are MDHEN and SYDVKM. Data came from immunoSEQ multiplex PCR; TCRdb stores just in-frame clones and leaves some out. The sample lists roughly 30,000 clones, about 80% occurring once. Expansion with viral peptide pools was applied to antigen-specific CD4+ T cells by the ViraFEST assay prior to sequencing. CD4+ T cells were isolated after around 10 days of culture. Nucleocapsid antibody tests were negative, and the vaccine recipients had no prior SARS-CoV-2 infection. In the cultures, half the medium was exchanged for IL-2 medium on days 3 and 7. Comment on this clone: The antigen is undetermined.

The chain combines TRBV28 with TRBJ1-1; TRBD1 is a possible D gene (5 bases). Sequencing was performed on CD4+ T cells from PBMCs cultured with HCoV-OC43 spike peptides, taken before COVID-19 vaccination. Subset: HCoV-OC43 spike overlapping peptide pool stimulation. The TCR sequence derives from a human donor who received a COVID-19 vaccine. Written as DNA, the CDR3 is TGTGCCAGCCCCCCCGCAGGGCGGAACACTGAAGCTTTCTTT. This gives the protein CASPPAGRNTEAFF.